The T cell receptor (beta chain) described here comes from a study of blood T cell repertoires in COVID-19. Trimming cost V 4 bases and J 7 bases; bases outside gene matches: 8. The CDR3 covers 16 residues. In germline, CDR1 is KGHSH, CDR2 LQKENI. Clones were read by immunoSEQ multiplex PCR, and TCRdb kept only the in-frame ones, dropping some. Altogether more than 200,000 clones are present, around nine tenths being singletons, with the ten largest covering approximately 4.3%. Specimen: PBMCs or T cells enriched from blood (not recorded which). The J gene is TRBJ1-6, the V gene TRBV18, with 9 bases identical to TRBD1. The receptor comes from a woman in her twenties or thirties with acute COVID-19. The CDR3 is CASSLSTQGANSPLHF. The DNA of the CDR3 is TGTGCCAGCTCACTATCTACACAGGGGGCGAATTCACCCCTCCACTTT.